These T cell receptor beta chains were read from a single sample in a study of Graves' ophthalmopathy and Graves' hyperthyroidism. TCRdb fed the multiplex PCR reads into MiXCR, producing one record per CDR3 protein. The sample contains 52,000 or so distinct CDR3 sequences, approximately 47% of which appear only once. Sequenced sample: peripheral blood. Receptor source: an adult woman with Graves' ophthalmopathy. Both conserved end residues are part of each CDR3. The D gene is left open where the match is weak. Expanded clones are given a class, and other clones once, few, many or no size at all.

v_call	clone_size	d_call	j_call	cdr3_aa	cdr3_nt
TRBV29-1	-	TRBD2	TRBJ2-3	CSVDRGRVTDTQYF	TGCAGCGTTGATCGCGGGAGGGTCACAGATACGCAGTATTTT
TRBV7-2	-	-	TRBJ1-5	CASSLVVAGETQHF	TGTGCCAGCAGCTTAGTGGTAGCGGGAGAGACCCAGCATTTT
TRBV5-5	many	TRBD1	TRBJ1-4	CASSGQGVATNEKLFF	TGTGCCAGCAGCGGACAGGGCGTTGCAACTAATGAAAAACTGTTTTTT
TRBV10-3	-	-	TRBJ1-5	CAMRPGGGGEPQHF	TGTGCCATGCGACCTGGGGGGGGCGGGGAGCCCCAGCATTTT
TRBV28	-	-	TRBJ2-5	CASRGTNQPQYF	TGTGCCAGCAGGGGGACAAATCAGCCCCAGTACTTC
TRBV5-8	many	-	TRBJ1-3	CASSRDTYPSGNTIYF	TGTGCCAGCAGCCGGGACACCTACCCGTCGGGAAACACCATATATTTT
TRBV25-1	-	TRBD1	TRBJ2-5	CASSEDRGPETQYF	TGTGCCAGCAGTGAGGACAGGGGGCCAGAGACCCAGTACTTC
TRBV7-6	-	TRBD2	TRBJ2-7	CASSLGPGLAGGEQYF	TGTGCTAGCAGCTTAGGGCCGGGACTAGCGGGAGGCGAGCAGTACTTC
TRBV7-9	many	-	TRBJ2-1	CASSQNSLGLGDNEQFF	TGTGCCAGCAGCCAGAACTCCCTGGGGCTGGGGGACAATGAGCAGTTCTTC
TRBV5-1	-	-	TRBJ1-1	CASTLGTEAFF	TGCGCCAGCACCTTAGGGACTGAAGCTTTCTTT
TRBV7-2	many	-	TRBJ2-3	CASSPWAQRTDTQYF	TGTGCCAGCAGCCCATGGGCCCAGCGGACCGATACGCAGTATTTT
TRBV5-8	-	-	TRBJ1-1	CASSESSGRNEAFF	TGTGCCAGCAGCGAGAGTAGCGGGAGAAATGAAGCTTTCTTT
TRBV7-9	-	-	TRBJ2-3	CASSALGREDTQYF	TGTGCCAGCAGCGCGTTGGGCAGGGAAGATACGCAGTATTTT
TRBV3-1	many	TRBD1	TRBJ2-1	CASSQDLRTGEQFF	TGTGCCAGCAGCCAAGATCTGCGGACAGGAGAGCAGTTCTTC
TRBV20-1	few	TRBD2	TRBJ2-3	CSAILAGAGDTQYF	TGCAGTGCTATCCTAGCGGGAGCAGGAGATACGCAGTATTTT
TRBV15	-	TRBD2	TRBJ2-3	CATSRALGTSGTPDTQYF	TGTGCCACCAGCAGAGCTCTTGGGACTAGCGGGACACCAGATACGCAGTATTTT
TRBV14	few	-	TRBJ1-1	CASSHGWASDTEAFF	TGTGCCAGCAGCCATGGGTGGGCGTCGGACACTGAAGCTTTCTTT
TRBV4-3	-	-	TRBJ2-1	CASSQEEPNRDWRDYEQFF	TGCGCCAGCAGCCAGGAAGAACCGAACCGGGACTGGCGGGACTATGAGCAGTTCTTC
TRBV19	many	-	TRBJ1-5	CASSMKGLSNQPQHF	TGTGCCAGTAGTATGAAAGGGTTGAGCAATCAGCCCCAGCATTTT
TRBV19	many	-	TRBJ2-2	CASSIGGGGNTGELFF	TGTGCCAGTAGTATTGGAGGGGGAGGGAACACCGGGGAGCTGTTTTTT
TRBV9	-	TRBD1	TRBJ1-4	CASSVAGTGRNEKLFF	TGTGCCAGCAGCGTAGCAGGGACAGGGCGGAATGAAAAACTGTTTTTT
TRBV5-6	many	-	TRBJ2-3	CASSTAGRGDTQYF	TGTGCCAGCAGCACAGCGGGGAGGGGGGATACGCAGTATTTT
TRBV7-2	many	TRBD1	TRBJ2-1	CASSLRDRVYNEQFF	TGTGCCAGCAGCTTAAGGGACAGGGTCTACAATGAGCAGTTCTTC
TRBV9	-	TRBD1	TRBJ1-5	CASSGSGTGSQPQHF	TGTGCCAGCAGCGGCAGCGGGACAGGGAGTCAGCCCCAGCATTTT
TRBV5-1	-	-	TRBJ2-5	CASRLADQETQYF	TGCGCCAGCCGCCTGGCAGACCAAGAGACCCAGTACTTC
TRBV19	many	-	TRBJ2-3	CASSIGVDTQYF	TGTGCCAGTAGTATCGGAGTGGATACGCAGTATTTT